This T cell receptor (beta chain) was captured in a study of shared clonotypes between healthy human individuals. Whole-study results and caveats: The sharing of approximately 5.1% of naive CD4 clonotypes was seen across a handful of donors.

A CD45RA-negative memory subset and a CD45RA+ naive subset were separated from the CD4+ cells. Germline V CDR1 and CDR2: KGHSY, FQNENV. The CDR3 loop spans 14 amino acids. Deep was the level used in running the assay. Genomic DNA (from each subset) was split evenly across several immunoSEQ plates. Clones were sequenced by immunoSEQ multiplex PCR, and TCRdb holds only the in-frame ones, with some missing. Of about 2.4 million clones in the sample, roughly 92% were seen once. A remark on this clone: The antigen remains undetermined.

The chain couples TRBV16 to TRBJ2-5; D uncertain. The J call may not be correct, given that the DNA end is closer to TRBJ2-7. This TCR came from a young man in good health. The sample comprised naive CD4+ T cells sorted from blood. Subset specified: CD45RA+ positively selected. The CDR3 is CASSPATSSYEQYF. The CDR3 DNA sequence: TGTGCCAGCAGCCCCGCAACCAGCTCCTACGAGCAGTACTTC.